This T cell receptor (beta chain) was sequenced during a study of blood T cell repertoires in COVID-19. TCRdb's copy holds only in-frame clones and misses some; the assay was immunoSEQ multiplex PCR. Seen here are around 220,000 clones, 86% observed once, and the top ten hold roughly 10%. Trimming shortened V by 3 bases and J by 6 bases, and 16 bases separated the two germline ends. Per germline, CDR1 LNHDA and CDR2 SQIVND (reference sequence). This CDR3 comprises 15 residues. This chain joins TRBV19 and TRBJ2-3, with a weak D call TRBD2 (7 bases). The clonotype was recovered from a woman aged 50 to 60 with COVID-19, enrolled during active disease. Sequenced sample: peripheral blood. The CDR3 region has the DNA TGTGCCAGTAGTATCCGGGGGGCGGACTCGGATACGCAGTATTTT. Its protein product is CASSIRGADSDTQYF.